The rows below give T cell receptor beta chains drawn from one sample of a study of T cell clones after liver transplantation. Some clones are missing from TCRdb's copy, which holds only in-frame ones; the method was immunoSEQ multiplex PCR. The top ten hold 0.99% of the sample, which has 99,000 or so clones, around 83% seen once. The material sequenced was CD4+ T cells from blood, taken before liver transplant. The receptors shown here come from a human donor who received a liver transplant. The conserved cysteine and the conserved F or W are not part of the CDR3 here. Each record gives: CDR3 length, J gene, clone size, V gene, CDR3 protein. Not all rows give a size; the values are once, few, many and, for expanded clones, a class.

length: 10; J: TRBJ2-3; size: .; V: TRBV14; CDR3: ASSPTTDTQY
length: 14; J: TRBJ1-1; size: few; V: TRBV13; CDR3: ASSYLTGLVNTEAF
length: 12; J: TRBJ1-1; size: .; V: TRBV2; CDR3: ASKETGQNTEAF
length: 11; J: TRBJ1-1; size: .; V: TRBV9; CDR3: ASSVMENTEAF
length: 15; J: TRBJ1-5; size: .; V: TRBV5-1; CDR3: ASSLDGQGLSNQPQH
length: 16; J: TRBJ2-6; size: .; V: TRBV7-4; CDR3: ASSYAPSSQSRANVLT
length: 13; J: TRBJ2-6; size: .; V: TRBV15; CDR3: ATSGRGSGANVLT
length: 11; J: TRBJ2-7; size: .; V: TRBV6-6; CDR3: ASSPTRANEQY
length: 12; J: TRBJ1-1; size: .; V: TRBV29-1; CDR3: SVRIQGLNTEAF
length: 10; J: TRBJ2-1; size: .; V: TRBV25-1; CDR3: ASSGPYNEQF
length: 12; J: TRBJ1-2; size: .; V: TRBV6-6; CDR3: ASSYGGLDYGYT
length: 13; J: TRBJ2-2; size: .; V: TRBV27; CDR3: ASSFRPAPDGELF
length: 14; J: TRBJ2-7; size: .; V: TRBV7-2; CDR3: ASSLGSGQASYEQY
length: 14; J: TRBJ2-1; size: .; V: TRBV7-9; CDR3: ASSWRSAGGYNEQF
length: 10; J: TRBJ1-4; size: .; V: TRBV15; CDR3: AIQRVGEKLF
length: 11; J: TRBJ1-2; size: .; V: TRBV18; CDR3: ASSPGGDYGYT
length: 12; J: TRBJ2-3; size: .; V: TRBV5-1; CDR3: ASSSPPGLRTQY
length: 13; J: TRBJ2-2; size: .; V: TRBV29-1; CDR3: SVGVGQSNTGELF
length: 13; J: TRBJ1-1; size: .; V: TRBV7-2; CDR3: ASSLSPTGTTEAF
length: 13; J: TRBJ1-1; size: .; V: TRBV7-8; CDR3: ASSLSPDRASEAF
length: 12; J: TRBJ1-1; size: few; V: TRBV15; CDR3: ATSRGGGYTEAF
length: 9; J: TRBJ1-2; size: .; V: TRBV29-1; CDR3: SVLGSRGYT
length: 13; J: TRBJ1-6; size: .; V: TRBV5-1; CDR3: ASSLGTGENSPLH